This T cell receptor (beta chain) originates from a study of blood T cell repertoires in COVID-19. The overall study: PBMCs, B-cell-depleted T cells, or T cells were the source of the cDNA or gDNA that made up the material.

Looked up from germline, CDR1 is KGHSH and CDR2 is LQKENI. This CDR3 contains 14 residues. J gave up 10 bases and V 6 bases, and 11 bases lay outside the gene matches. In the study's own analysis: Scientists estimated how many nucleated cells there were by amplifying reference gene primers. Sequencing was performed with immunoSEQ multiplex PCR; in TCRdb, only in-frame clones are kept and a portion is missing. D and trimming were read from the DNA, whereas the V and J calls and clone size are those reported in that table. The top ten clones hold around 4.8% of a sample with over 120,000 clones, 76% of them seen once.

The chain recombines TRBV18 with TRBJ2-1; TRBD2 aligns across 8 bases. Sequenced input: peripheral blood. This TCR derives from an elderly woman with active or convalescent COVID-19. The CDR3 nucleotides read TGTGCCAGCTCTCCTGGGCGGGGGGAAAACGAGCAGTTCTTC. The encoded protein is CASSPGRGENEQFF. Based on the CDR3 plus reference TRBV18 and TRBJ2-1, the full variable domain is NAGVMQNPRHLVRRRGQEARLRCSPMKGHSHVYWYRQLPEEGLKFMVYLQKENIIDESGMPKERFSAEFPKEGPSILRIQQVVRGDSAAYFCASSPGRGENEQFFGPGTRLTVL.